This T cell receptor beta chain emerged from a study of CD39 and CD103 CD8 tumor-infiltrating T cells. Across the study: Comparisons covered HPV-positive and HPV-negative HNSCC, ovarian cancer and melanoma patients.

Libraries were prepared by immunoSEQ multiplex PCR; TCRdb keeps only in-frame clonotypes and omits some of them. The sample holds 1,500 to 2,000 clones, less than 75% seen once. T lymphocytes were enriched from thawed cells by negative selection, adding EpCAM beads for tumor-infiltrating lymphocytes. This clone was seen a few times. Its antigen is not identified. The CDR3 spans 9 residues. Study findings and constraints: DP CD8 TILs appeared more oligoclonal than DN and SP CD8 TILs and blood memory CD8 T cells.

The clonotype was recovered from a human donor with head and neck squamous cell carcinoma. The gene calls are TRBV21-1 and TRBJ1-1. TRBV21-1 is a listed pseudogene. Specimen: CD39- CD103- CD8+ T cells sorted from the tumor. Subset denoted: CD103-CD39- double-negative CD45RA- CD8 T cells. The CDR3 protein is CASKGSAFF. The CDR3, as DNA: TGTGCCAGCAAGGGATCGGCTTTCTTT.